The 23 T cell receptor beta chains listed next were all sequenced from one sample in a study of blood T cells in healthy people across ages. Primers used in a second PCR of about 7 to 11 cycles were a sample-barcoded 5' primer and a J-beta primer mix. TCRdb analysed the 5' RACE reads with MiXCR anew, one entry per CDR3 protein. The data hold about 780,000 distinct CDR3 sequences, with about 42% observed a single time. Sequenced sample: blood. The receptor source for this set is a man older than 75 in good health.

The rearrangement joins TRBV9 to TRBJ2-7; 10 nucleotides match TRBD2. The J segment lost 5 bases and the V segment lost 3 bases, leaving 5 bases of the junction unmatched. The CDR3 totals 14 residues. Germline CDR1 reads SGDLS; CDR2 reads YYNGEE. CDR3 sequence: CASSASGTSDEQYF. In DNA form, the CDR3 reads TGTGCCAGCAGCGCATCCGGGACTAGCGACGAGCAGTACTTC. The variable domain in full, completed from reference TRBV9 and TRBJ2-7, reads DSGVTQTPKHLITATGQRVTLRCSPRSGDLSVYWYQQSLDQGLQFLIQYYNGEERAKGNILERFSAQQFPDLHSELNLSSLELGDSALYFCASSASGTSDEQYFGPGTRLTVT.

This clonotype came up a few times. V and J are TRBV7-3 and TRBJ2-1; TRBD2 agrees at 11 bases. There are 15 residues in the CDR3. Germline loops: CDR1 SGHTA, CDR2 FQGTGA. J lost 6 bases, V lost 6 bases, and 7 bases had no gene match. The CDR3 DNA is TGTGCCAGCAGAGACACTAGCGGGAGTTTCAATGAGCAGTTCTTC. It translates to CASRDTSGSFNEQFF.

This chain joins TRBV7-8 and TRBJ1-5, with 11 bases aligning to TRBD1. The V gene's germline CDR1 is SGHVS and CDR2 FQNEAQ. V gave up 5 bases and J gave up 1 base; unmatched junction bases: 10. The CDR3 is 18 residues long. CDR3 DNA sequence: TGTGCCAGCAGCCTGGGACAGGGGGGCGCCTCGAGCAATCAGCCCCAGCATTTT. Amino acids: CASSLGQGGASSNQPQHF.

The chain uses TRBV7-9 and TRBJ2-5; maybe TRBD1 (6 bases). Judging by the DNA end, TRBJ2-7 fits better; the J call may be wrong. The CDR3 sequence is 14 residues long. Per the germline V gene, CDR1 is SEHNR and CDR2 is FQNEAQ (reference sequence). CDR3 protein: CASSGTGSCDEQYF. The CDR3 DNA is TGTGCCAGCAGCGGTACAGGGTCATGTGACGAGCAGTACTTC.

The rearrangement joins TRBV9 to TRBJ2-7; no clear D. Germline V gene lookup returns CDR1 SGDLS and CDR2 YYNGEE. The CDR3 runs to 13 residues. The ends were cut back, 0 bases at V and 7 bases at J, with 11 bases in the middle. This CDR3 reads CASSVGPTHEQYF. The CDR3 DNA follows: TGTGCCAGCAGCGTAGGGCCAACCCATGAGCAGTACTTC.

V and J are TRBV20-1 and TRBJ2-3; 11 nucleotides align to TRBD1. The V gene end was trimmed by 5 bases and the J gene end by 4 bases; junction bases not matched to a gene: 8. The CDR3 spans 15 residues. From germline, CDR1 is DFQATT and CDR2 SNEGSKA (reference sequence). The CDR3 nucleotides are TGCAGTGCTCTCACACCGGGACAGGGGGCAGATACGCAGTATTTT. Protein: CSALTPGQGADTQYF.

Comment on this clonotype: One end of the junction does not line up with germline, which may come from a read error. V usage is TRBV12-5 and J usage is TRBJ2-7; D is undetermined. Germline assignment: CDR1 LGHNT and CDR2 FRNRAP. The CDR3 has 11 residues. The DNA of the CDR3 is TGTGCTAGTGGTCCCTCGGGCGAGCGGTACTTC. Its protein product is CASGPSGERYF.

This chain uses TRBV7-3 with TRBJ2-3; the match to TRBD1 covers 9 bases. Germline V CDR1 and CDR2: SGHTA, FQGTGA. V shed 5 bases, J shed 4 bases, and the junction held 10 bases outside the gene matches. The CDR3 contains 16 residues. This chain's CDR3 is CASSRNPGQGADTQYF. CDR3 sequence (DNA): TGTGCCAGCAGCCGGAACCCGGGACAGGGAGCAGATACGCAGTATTTT. The entire variable domain, with the rest obtained from reference TRBV7-3 and TRBJ2-3, is as follows: GAGVSQTPSNKVTEKGKYVELRCDPISGHTALYWYRQSLGQGPEFLIYFQGTGAADDSGLPNDRFFAVRPEGSVSTLKIQRTERGDSAVYLCASSRNPGQGADTQYFGPGTRLTVL.

V usage is TRBV12-3 or TRBV12-4 and J usage is TRBJ2-2; TRBD2 matches 11 bases. This CDR3 comprises 15 residues. V was pared by 10 bases and J by 7 bases, with 11 bases of the junction left unmatched. The CDR3 DNA is TGTGCCACCAAAGCTAGCGGGAGGTTGGGCGGGGAGCTGTTTTTT. Translation: CATKASGRLGGELFF.

V and J are TRBV20-1 and TRBJ2-5, with no clear D. CDR1 DFQATT and CDR2 SNEGSKA come from the germline V gene (reference sequence). The CDR3 is 15 residues long. V was clipped by 5 bases and J by 1 base, with 17 bases between them. The CDR3 here is CSAPDPRTVQETQYF. The CDR3 DNA reads TGCAGTGCTCCCGACCCCCGGACGGTCCAAGAGACCCAGTACTTC.

The chain uses TRBV24-1 and TRBJ1-5; no clear D. Germline-derived CDR1 and CDR2 are KGHDR and SFDVKD. With 3 bases removed from V and 5 bases from J, the gap between germline ends came to 4 bases. The length of the CDR3 is 12 residues. DNA of the CDR3: TGTGCCACCAGTGATGCGGATCAGCCCCAGCATTTT. Translation gives CATSDADQPQHF.

The V call is TRBV18, the J call TRBJ2-1; D is ambiguous. The V gene lost 2 bases and the J gene lost 9 bases, with 8 bases spanning the gap. This CDR3 has 12 residues. The V gene's germline CDR1 is KGHSH and CDR2 LQKENI. This chain's CDR3 is CASSPSKGEQFF. The CDR3 DNA is TGTGCCAGCTCACCATCGAAGGGTGAGCAGTTCTTC.

This clonotype was seen a few times. The V call is TRBV29-1, the J call TRBJ2-4; D remains ambiguous. This CDR3 is built from 13 residues. The V end was cut by 7 bases, the J end by 1 base, with 11 bases between. Per the germline V gene, CDR1 is SQVTM and CDR2 is ANQGSEA. The CDR3 DNA reads as TGCAGCGGAAAAGGGTTGGCCAAAAACATTCAGTACTTC. This translates into CSGKGLAKNIQYF.

The CDR3: CASSELNNSPLHF. In nucleotides, the CDR3 is TGTGCCAGCAGTGAATTGAATAATTCACCCCTCCACTTT. This rearrangement joins TRBV6-1 to TRBJ1-6, with D uncertain. Germline-derived CDR1 and CDR2 are MNHNS and SASEGT. The V end lost 2 bases, the J end lost 5 bases, and 4 bases lay between the germline ends. CDR3 size: 13 residues.

V gene TRBV5-1 combines with J gene TRBJ2-1; TRBD1 matches 10 bases. The CDR3 has 14 residues. J was trimmed by 8 bases and V by 4 bases; bases with no gene match: 6. CDR1 and CDR2 (germline): SGHRS, YFSETQ. The CDR3, as DNA: TGCGCCAGCAGCACGGACAGGGGGTGGGATGAGCAGTTCTTC. Its protein is CASSTDRGWDEQFF.

The chain uses TRBV29-1 and TRBJ2-5; no firm D call. The DNA matches TRBJ2-7 better at its end, which makes the J call doubtful. Germline CDR1 and CDR2: SQVTM and ANQGSEA. The CDR3 has 11 amino acids. The CDR3 coding sequence is TGCAGCGTCGATAAGGGCTACGAGCAGTACTTC. Translated, it gives CSVDKGYEQYF.

This clonotype was recorded a few times. This chain connects TRBV5-1 to TRBJ2-1, with 14 bases aligning to TRBD2. V was pared by 4 bases and J by 9 bases, with 12 bases of the junction left unmatched. Looked up from germline, CDR1 is SGHRS and CDR2 is YFSETQ. There are 17 residues in the CDR3. The CDR3 DNA is TGCGCCAGCAGCCGACTAGCGGGAGGGCCCAGCCAGGGTGAGCAGTTCTTC. Its protein product is CASSRLAGGPSQGEQFF. The variable domain in full, with the rest retrieved from reference TRBV5-1 and TRBJ2-1, is KAGVTQTPRYLIKTRGQQVTLSCSPISGHRSVSWYQQTPGQGLQFLFEYFSETQRNKGNFPGRFSGRQFSNSRSEMNVSTLELGDSALYLCASSRLAGGPSQGEQFFGPGTRLTVL.

This chain joins TRBV15 and TRBJ1-5; D is possibly TRBD1 (5 bases). In germline, CDR1 is LNHNV, CDR2 YYDKDF (reference sequence). The CDR3 spans 15 residues. V was trimmed by 5 bases and J by 4 bases, leaving 15 bases between them. The chain's CDR3 is CATSGPRRGNQPQHF. The CDR3 DNA follows: TGTGCCACCAGCGGACCCCGTAGGGGTAATCAGCCCCAGCATTTT.

The chain is built from TRBV20-1 and TRBJ2-5, with 16 bases that match TRBD2. This CDR3 is built from 18 residues. The V and J ends lost 2 bases and 5 bases, in that order; junction bases with no gene match: 11. The germline gives CDR1 DFQATT, CDR2 SNEGSKA (reference sequence). CDR3 sequence reads: CSARIPGLAGGLWETQYF. CDR3 nucleotides: TGCAGTGCTAGAATCCCGGGACTAGCGGGAGGGCTCTGGGAGACCCAGTACTTC.

This clonotype was seen repeatedly, ten times or more. This chain uses TRBV20-1 with TRBJ1-1; the match to TRBD1 covers 8 bases. The junction had 2 bases not matched to a gene; V was cut back by 2 bases and J by 0 bases. The CDR3 extends over 14 amino acids. Germline CDR1 DFQATT, CDR2 SNEGSKA (reference sequence). CDR3 sequence reads: CSARTGGVNTEAFF. The CDR3 DNA follows: TGCAGTGCTAGAACAGGGGGGGTGAACACTGAAGCTTTCTTT.

V gene TRBV29-1 combines with J gene TRBJ1-1; D is possibly TRBD1 (6 bases). V lost 7 bases, J lost 1 base, and 10 bases lay in between. The germline V gene has CDR1 SQVTM and CDR2 ANQGSEA. This CDR3 has 12 residues. The CDR3 sequence: CSGGGANTEAFF. The CDR3 region has the DNA TGCAGCGGTGGGGGGGCGAACACTGAAGCTTTCTTT.

This chain uses TRBV6-4 with TRBJ2-2; D not certain. Germline V gives CDR1 MRHNA, CDR2 SNTAGT. The CDR3 is 14 amino acids. Trimming removed 3 bases from V and 5 bases from J, with 10 bases in between. The CDR3, as DNA: TGTGCCAGCAGTGAGTCCCAATCAACCGGGGAGCTGTTTTTT. Translation gives CASSESQSTGELFF.

The chain carries TRBV20-1 and TRBJ2-3; D not certain. There are 14 residues in the CDR3. Trimming left V 2 bases short and J 0 bases short, with 9 bases between. Germline loops: CDR1 DFQATT, CDR2 SNEGSKA (reference sequence). The CDR3 nucleotides are TGCAGTGCTAGACCCCTCCGTAGCACAGATACGCAGTATTTT. It specifies CSARPLRSTDTQYF.